Below, 30 T cell receptor beta chains from the same sample are listed, as sequenced in a study of T cell responses to AZD1222 COVID-19 vaccine. The data were produced by immunoSEQ multiplex PCR, yet TCRdb's version contains in-frame clones alone and is incomplete. The profile covers over 100,000 clones, with around nine tenths appearing a single time and about a sixth taken by the ten largest. The source was peripheral blood, collected on day 0 of AZD1222 vaccination. Source of these receptors: an adult in good health.

This clone was counted between two and nine times. V usage is TRBV27 and J usage is TRBJ1-5, with no clear D. The CDR3 consists of 14 residues. Per germline, CDR1 MNHEY and CDR2 SMNVEV (reference sequence). V gave up 2 bases and J gave up 11 bases, with 16 bases separating them. In DNA form, the CDR3 reads TGTGCCAGCAGTTTACGGGCCGGCTCCTGGGCCCAGCATTTT. Encoded protein: CASSLRAGSWAQHF.

At least ten counts were recorded for this clone. In nucleotides, the CDR3 is TGTGCCAGCAGCGTAGCGGGAGGGTCTCTCGATACGCAGTATTTT. It yields the protein CASSVAGGSLDTQYF. The chain recombines TRBV9 with TRBJ2-3; 8 nucleotides agree with TRBD2. Unmatched junction bases numbered 6, after V lost 0 bases and J lost 6 bases. The V gene's germline CDR1 is SGDLS and CDR2 YYNGEE. The CDR3 covers 15 residues.

In nucleotides, the CDR3 is TGTGCCAGCAGCTTAGTGGGAGGAATATTCTACAATGAGCAGTTCTTC. It encodes CASSLVGGIFYNEQFF. V usage is TRBV7-8 and J usage is TRBJ2-1, with D perhaps TRBD2 (6 bases). V was clipped by 1 base and J by 3 bases, with 13 bases between them. This CDR3 region has 16 residues. CDR1 is SGHVS and CDR2 is FQNEAQ in the germline V gene.

The chain uses TRBV30 and TRBJ1-5, with D possibly TRBD1 on 5 matching bases. V lost 3 bases to trimming and J lost 6 bases, with 12 bases between them. The CDR3 runs 13 residues. Germline V gene sequence: CDR1 GTSNPN, CDR2 SVGIG (reference sequence). The CDR3 sequence: CAWSLGVGQPQHF. The CDR3 DNA reads as TGTGCCTGGAGCCTGGGGGTCGGTCAGCCCCAGCATTTT.

The chain uses TRBV3-1 (or the pseudogene TRBV3-2) and TRBJ1-2; 9 bases match TRBD1. From germline, CDR1 is LGHDT and CDR2 YNNKEL (reference sequence). J lost 2 bases, V lost 4 bases, and 5 bases had no gene match. The CDR3 length is 15 residues. The CDR3 DNA sequence: TGTGCCAGCAGCCCTTGGACAGGGGCGAACTATGGCTACACCTTC. The encoded protein is CASSPWTGANYGYTF.

V usage is TRBV11-2 and J usage is TRBJ2-7; D call uncertain. Germline-derived CDR1 and CDR2 are SGHAT and FQNNGV. Trimming cost V 5 bases and J 3 bases, with 11 bases left between them. This CDR3 region has 13 residues. This chain's CDR3 is CASSPRDGYEQYF. The CDR3 coding sequence is TGTGCCAGCAGCCCGAGAGACGGCTACGAGCAGTACTTC.

This chain links TRBV7-9 with TRBJ2-6; D is unresolved. The CDR3 is made up of 15 amino acids. V lost 4 bases and J 0 bases, leaving 7 bases between the germline ends. CDR1 SEHNR and CDR2 FQNEAQ come from the germline V gene (reference sequence). Here the CDR3 DNA reads TGTGCCAGCAGCTACGGAAGCTCTGGGGCCAACGTCCTGACTTTC. This gives the protein CASSYGSSGANVLTF.

Turning to this clone: This CDR3 is also generated by other DNA sequences in the sample. The CDR3 is CASSLGYTEAFF. DNA for the CDR3: TGTGCCAGCAGTTTGGGGTACACTGAAGCTTTCTTT. This chain uses TRBV12-3 or TRBV12-4 with TRBJ1-1; D remains unclear. V lost 3 bases to trimming and J lost 3 bases, with 5 bases between them. The CDR3 consists of 12 residues.

The rearrangement uses TRBV7-2 and TRBJ2-7; possibly TRBD1 or TRBD2 for D (5 bases each). Germline CDR1 reads SGHTA; CDR2 reads FQGNSA. Trimming took 6 bases from V and 1 from J, leaving 19 bases between them. This CDR3 has 16 residues. CDR3 residues: CASSRGVGKLSYEQYF. DNA for the CDR3: TGTGCCAGCAGTCGAGGGGTTGGCAAATTATCCTACGAGCAGTACTTC.

The V and J genes are TRBV5-5 and TRBJ1-6; 10 bases agree with TRBD1. CDR3 size: 16 residues. Germline lookup yields CDR1 SGHKS and CDR2 YYEKEE (reference sequence). J gave up 8 bases and V 5 bases, and 10 bases lay outside the gene matches. The CDR3: CASRNKGTGEDSPLHF. CDR3 nucleotides: TGTGCCAGCAGAAACAAGGGGACAGGGGAGGATTCACCCCTCCACTTT.

There are a few counts of this clone. The rearrangement joins TRBV28 to TRBJ1-2; D might be TRBD1 (5 bases). Per germline, CDR1 MDHEN and CDR2 SYDVKM. V shed 5 bases and J shed 5 bases, with 9 bases lying between them. CDR3 length: 12 amino acids. Here the CDR3 DNA reads TGTGCCAGCAGTCCCAGGGATTATGGCTACACCTTC. It codes for CASSPRDYGYTF.

The rearrangement joins TRBV11-2 to TRBJ1-1; tentatively, D is TRBD1 (5 bases). The V end was cut by 6 bases, the J end by 2 bases, with 10 bases between. The CDR3 loop spans 13 amino acids. Germline CDR1 and CDR2: SGHAT and FQNNGV. CDR3 bases: TGTGCCAGCAGGCTGCAGGGAAACACTGAAGCTTTCTTT. Protein: CASRLQGNTEAFF.

This clone has a handful of counts. Other DNA sequences in the sample encode the same CDR3. The V call is TRBV10-3, the J call TRBJ1-3, with D perhaps TRBD1 (6 bases). The germline CDR1 and CDR2 sequences are ENHRY and SYGVKD. The length of the CDR3 is 13 residues. With 6 bases removed from V and 0 bases from J, the gap between germline ends came to 6 bases. The CDR3: CAIRDSSGNTIYF. CDR3 sequence (DNA): TGTGCCATCAGGGACAGCTCTGGAAACACCATATATTTT.

J is TRBJ1-3 and V is TRBV7-9, with D possibly being TRBD1 (6 bases). CDR1 SEHNR and CDR2 FQNEAQ come from the germline V gene (reference sequence). The CDR3 length is 16 residues. V lost 0 bases and J 2 bases, leaving 11 bases between the germline ends. The CDR3 sequence: CASSLARAGAGNTIYF. DNA of the CDR3: TGTGCCAGCAGCTTAGCTAGGGCAGGGGCTGGAAACACCATATATTTT.

The V gene is TRBV19, the J gene TRBJ2-6; D not certain. This CDR3 has 15 residues. V lost 8 bases to trimming and J lost 0 bases, with 11 bases between them. The germline gives CDR1 LNHDA, CDR2 SQIVND (reference sequence). The CDR3 protein is CASRTISSGANVLTF. In DNA form, the CDR3 reads TGTGCCAGTCGTACAATCAGCTCTGGGGCCAACGTCCTGACTTTC.

This clone was seen a few times. The chain has TRBV4-3 and TRBJ1-2; 9 bases are a match to TRBD1. The ends lost 0 bases at V and 4 bases at J; junction bases unmatched: 9. Per germline, CDR1 LGHNA and CDR2 YSLEER. The CDR3 runs to 17 residues. As DNA, the CDR3 is TGCGCCAGCAGCCAAGATAGGAGAGGACAGGGGAGCTATGGCTACACCTTC. Its translation: CASSQDRRGQGSYGYTF.

The chain has TRBV19 and TRBJ1-2; the D gene is possibly TRBD1 (5 bases). In germline, CDR1 is LNHDA, CDR2 SQIVND (reference sequence). Between the trimmed V and J ends, which lost 6 bases and 4 bases, there was a span of 9 bases. CDR3 length equals 12 residues. CDR3 in DNA: TGTGCCAGTAGCAGGGAAGGCTATGGCTACACCTTC. This gives the protein CASSREGYGYTF. The entire variable domain, with the rest obtained from reference TRBV19 and TRBJ1-2, is as follows: DGGITQSPKYLFRKEGQNVTLSCEQNLNHDAMYWYRQDPGQGLRLIYYSQIVNDFQKGDIAEGYSVSREKKESFPLTVTSAQKNPTAFYLCASSREGYGYTFGSGTRLTVV.

This clone was seen many times. The rearrangement links TRBV7-9 to TRBJ2-7; 7 positions match TRBD1. Trimming took 5 bases from V and 3 from J; bases not matched to a gene: 4. The CDR3 spans 13 residues. Per germline, CDR1 SEHNR and CDR2 FQNEAQ (reference sequence). The CDR3 loop reads CASSIRDSYEQYV. The CDR3 nucleotides are TGTGCCAGCAGCATAAGGGACAGCTACGAGCAGTACGTC.

V is TRBV3-1 (or the pseudogene TRBV3-2) and J is TRBJ2-1; 7 bases line up with TRBD2. This CDR3 region has 13 residues. V was pared by 4 bases and J by 9 bases, with 6 bases of the junction left unmatched. The germline CDR1 and CDR2 sequences are LGHDT and YNNKEL (reference sequence). The CDR3, as DNA: TGTGCCAGCAGCCGCACTACGGGGGGTGAGCAGTTCTTC. It yields the protein CASSRTTGGEQFF.

This sequence joins TRBV4-2 and TRBJ1-5; TRBD1 aligns across 7 bases. The CDR3 consists of 16 residues. Germline loops: CDR1 LGHNA, CDR2 YNFKEQ. The junction had 6 bases not matched to a gene; V was cut back by 0 bases and J by 4 bases. The CDR3 region is CASSQEWQGVNQPQHF. The CDR3 coding sequence is TGTGCCAGCAGCCAAGAGTGGCAGGGGGTGAATCAGCCCCAGCATTTT.

This chain connects TRBV18 to TRBJ1-4; 10 bases are a match to TRBD1. Per the germline V gene, CDR1 is KGHSH and CDR2 is LQKENI. There are 14 residues in the CDR3. The junction had 7 bases not matched to a gene; V was cut back by 8 bases and J by 7 bases. The CDR3 here is CASRPGQGIEKLFF. The CDR3 DNA follows: TGTGCCAGCCGGCCGGGACAGGGGATTGAAAAACTGTTTTTT.

This clone was seen once. CDR3 sequence: CASSLEDDSGNTIYF. CDR3 in DNA: TGTGCCAGCAGCTTAGAAGACGACTCTGGAAACACCATATATTTT. The V call is TRBV7-8, the J call TRBJ1-3; D is ambiguous. The CDR3 totals 15 residues. Per the germline V gene, CDR1 is SGHVS and CDR2 is FQNEAQ. V lost 1 base and J 0 bases, leaving 7 bases between the germline ends.

The J gene is TRBJ2-7, the V gene TRBV4-2; TRBD2 matches 8 bases. Per the germline V gene, CDR1 is LGHNA and CDR2 is YNFKEQ. With 0 bases clipped from V and 2 bases from J, the junction kept 6 bases outside the gene matches. The CDR3 sequence is 16 residues long. CDR3 sequence reads: CASSQEHFSGAYEQYF. CDR3 DNA: TGTGCCAGCAGCCAAGAACACTTTAGCGGGGCCTACGAGCAGTACTTC.

The chain links TRBV4-2 to TRBJ1-4; TRBD1 aligns across 7 bases. The CDR3 is 15 amino acids. V shed 1 base, J shed 3 bases, and the junction held 2 bases outside the gene matches. Germline assignment: CDR1 LGHNA and CDR2 YNFKEQ. The CDR3 region is CASSQGTGPNEKLFF. The DNA of the CDR3 is TGTGCCAGCAGCCAAGGGACAGGCCCTAATGAAAAACTGTTTTTT.

This clone was seen more than once but under ten times. The genes are TRBV28 and TRBJ1-4; a weak D match, TRBD1 (5 bases). The CDR3 covers 13 residues. Germline CDR1 reads MDHEN; CDR2 reads SYDVKM. V was shortened by 6 bases and J by 14 bases, with 19 bases between the two germline ends. CDR3 sequence reads: CASRDLGVRGLFF. DNA of the CDR3: TGTGCCAGCAGGGACCTAGGGGTAAGAGGTCTGTTTTTT. The entire variable domain, with the rest obtained from reference TRBV28 and TRBJ1-4, is as follows: DVKVTQSSRYLVKRTGEKVFLECVQDMDHENMFWYRQDPGLGLRLIYFSYDVKMKEKGDIPEGYSVSREKKERFSLILESASTNQTSMYLCASRDLGVRGLFFGSGTQLSVL.

The chain is built from TRBV18 and TRBJ1-1, with TRBD1 as a possible D gene (5 bases). This CDR3 is built from 14 residues. The germline V gene encodes CDR1 KGHSH and CDR2 LQKENI. Trimming left V 4 bases short and J 10 bases short, with 19 bases between. The CDR3 coding sequence is TGTGCCAGCTCACTCAAGAGGGACGCCGGTGGAGCTTTCTTT. Protein: CASSLKRDAGGAFF. Using reference TRBV18 and TRBJ1-1 for the parts outside the CDR3, the full variable domain is NAGVMQNPRHLVRRRGQEARLRCSPMKGHSHVYWYRQLPEEGLKFMVYLQKENIIDESGMPKERFSAEFPKEGPSILRIQQVVRGDSAAYFCASSLKRDAGGAFFGQGTRLTVV.

This clone occurred once. The rearrangement uses TRBV28 and TRBJ2-7, with TRBD2 identical over 8 bases. The CDR3 totals 14 residues. The germline V gene has CDR1 MDHEN and CDR2 SYDVKM. Trimming took 6 bases from V and 0 from J; bases not matched to a gene: 4. In DNA form, the CDR3 reads TGTGCCAGCAGGACGAGCGGGAGCTCCTACGAGCAGTACTTC. Translation: CASRTSGSSYEQYF. The variable domain in full, completed from reference TRBV28 and TRBJ2-7, reads DVKVTQSSRYLVKRTGEKVFLECVQDMDHENMFWYRQDPGLGLRLIYFSYDVKMKEKGDIPEGYSVSREKKERFSLILESASTNQTSMYLCASRTSGSSYEQYFGPGTRLTVT.

V usage is TRBV5-5 and J usage is TRBJ1-5; 7 bases fit TRBD1. V was clipped by 3 bases and J by 7 bases; unmatched bases: 7. Germline CDR1 SGHKS, CDR2 YYEKEE (reference sequence). The CDR3 consists of 14 residues. For the CDR3, the DNA is TGTGCCAGCAGCTCAACGACAGGGAACCAGCCCCAGCATTTT. Translated: CASSSTTGNQPQHF.

This clone was picked up one time. The chain carries TRBV7-8 and TRBJ2-3; 8 bases line up with TRBD2. V shed 4 bases, J shed 2 bases, and the junction held 11 bases outside the gene matches. Germline assignment: CDR1 SGHVS and CDR2 FQNEAQ. The CDR3 runs to 17 residues. The CDR3 sequence: CASSSGSGATFTDTQYF. The DNA of the CDR3 is TGTGCCAGCAGCTCGGGTAGCGGGGCCACCTTCACAGATACGCAGTATTTT.

The J gene is TRBJ2-7, the V gene TRBV18, with D perhaps being TRBD1 or TRBD2 (6 bases each). V lost 3 bases to trimming and J lost 6 bases, with 12 bases between them. The CDR3 runs 13 residues. Germline V gene lookup returns CDR1 KGHSH and CDR2 LQKENI. The CDR3 sequence: CASSPAGGPEQYF. The DNA for the CDR3 is TGTGCCAGCTCACCGGCTGGGGGGCCCGAGCAGTACTTC.